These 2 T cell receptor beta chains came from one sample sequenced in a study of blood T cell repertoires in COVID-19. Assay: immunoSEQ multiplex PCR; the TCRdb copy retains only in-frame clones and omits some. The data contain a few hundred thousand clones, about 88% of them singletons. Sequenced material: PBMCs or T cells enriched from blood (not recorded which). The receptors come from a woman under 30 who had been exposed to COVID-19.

The CDR3 here is CASSSLRGAAVDQPQHF. As DNA, the CDR3 is TGTGCCAGCAGTTCCCTCCGGGGGGCCGCCGTTGATCAGCCCCAGCATTTT. The chain has TRBV28 and TRBJ1-5; a possible D gene is TRBD1 (6 bases). Germline-derived CDR1 and CDR2 are MDHEN and SYDVKM. V was shortened by 4 bases and J by 5 bases, with 21 bases between the two germline ends. The CDR3 totals 17 residues.

CDR3 amino acids: CASNAGGVPYEQYF. CDR3 coding DNA: TGTGCCAGCAACGCGGGAGGGGTTCCCTACGAGCAGTACTTC. The chain carries TRBV6-5 and TRBJ2-7, with 9 bases matching TRBD2. The CDR3 runs 14 residues. The V segment lost 7 bases and the J segment 2 bases; nucleotides outside the gene matches: 6. Germline CDR1 reads MNHEY; CDR2 reads SVGAGI.